What follows are 11 T cell receptor beta chains derived from one specimen sequenced in a study of cytomegalovirus exposure and HLA in healthy donors. The table came from immunoSEQ multiplex PCR; TCRdb's copy has only in-frame clones and leaves some out. The sample holds 140,000 to 150,000 clones, approximately 90% seen once. Sequenced sample: PBMCs. The receptors come from a man aged 18 to 29 in good health and CMV-seronegative.

CDR3 protein: CASSHNADQPQHF. The CDR3 DNA follows: TGTGCCAGCAGTCACAACGCAGATCAGCCCCAGCATTTT. The V call is TRBV6-1, the J call TRBJ1-5, with D uncertain. This CDR3 is built from 13 residues. Germline CDR1 is MNHNS and CDR2 is SASEGT. The V and J ends lost 5 bases and 5 bases respectively, with 10 bases between them.

This clone has only one observation. The gene calls are TRBV5-1 and TRBJ2-3, with 13 bases matching TRBD2. Germline V gene sequence: CDR1 SGHRS, CDR2 YFSETQ. J lost 3 bases, V lost 4 bases, and 5 bases had no gene match. There are 16 residues in the CDR3. CDR3 in DNA: TGCGCCAGCAGCATCCGGACTAGCGGGGGTACAGATACGCAGTATTTT. Translating it yields CASSIRTSGGTDTQYF.

Remarks on this clone: Germline is not matched at one junction end, which may reflect a read error. The rearrangement joins TRBV4-3 to TRBJ2-6, with TRBD1 as a possible D gene (5 bases). The germline gives CDR1 LGHNA, CDR2 YSLEER. The CDR3 has 19 amino acids. This CDR3 is CASSEDWSAGRSGANVLTF. CDR3 DNA: TGCGCCAGCAGCGAAGACTGGAGTGCAGGGCGCTCTGGGGCCAACGTCCTGACTTTC.

The sample holds a few counts of this clone. The chain is built from TRBV7-9 and TRBJ2-7, with 9 bases aligning to TRBD1. The germline V gene encodes CDR1 SEHNR and CDR2 FQNEAQ (reference sequence). The CDR3 is 14 residues long. The V gene end was trimmed by 4 bases and the J gene end by 2 bases; junction bases not matched to a gene: 3. The CDR3 protein is CASSWGTGPYEQYV. The CDR3 region has the DNA TGTGCCAGCAGCTGGGGGACAGGGCCCTACGAGCAGTACGTC.

The count of this clone is one. J is TRBJ2-6 and V is TRBV9; TRBD2 is a possible D gene (5 bases). With 0 bases removed from V and 6 bases from J, the gap between germline ends came to 16 bases. This CDR3 is 17 amino acids long. CDR1 SGDLS and CDR2 YYNGEE come from the germline V gene. The CDR3 region has the DNA TGTGCCAGCAGCGTAGCGAGGGAGTCAAGTGCGGCCAACGTCCTGACTTTC. Translation gives CASSVARESSAANVLTF.

V is TRBV4-1 and J is TRBJ2-1; weak D call: TRBD2 (5 bases). From germline, CDR1 is MGHRA and CDR2 YSYEKL. The ends were cut back, 3 bases at V and 8 bases at J, with 17 bases in the middle. The CDR3 runs to 15 residues. CDR3 sequence: CASSHLATRGDEQFF. CDR3 DNA: TGCGCCAGCAGCCATTTGGCCACCCGGGGTGATGAGCAGTTCTTC.

The chain couples TRBV27 to TRBJ1-2; 7 bases are a match to TRBD1. Looked up from germline, CDR1 is MNHEY and CDR2 is SMNVEV (reference sequence). J lost 8 bases, V lost 2 bases, and 14 bases had no gene match. The CDR3 has 16 residues. CDR3 nucleotide sequence: TGTGCCAGCAGTTTAACTACTACGACAGGGTTTGGAGGCTACACCTTC. Translated, it gives CASSLTTTTGFGGYTF.

The chain recombines TRBV5-1 with TRBJ2-5; the match to TRBD2 covers 15 bases. V lost 3 bases and J lost 5; bases outside the gene matches: 14. CDR1 and CDR2 (germline): SGHRS, YFSETQ. The CDR3 consists of 19 residues. The CDR3 loop reads CASSSLSPRTSGGAETQYF. The CDR3 coding sequence is TGCGCCAGCAGCTCCCTCTCCCCGAGGACTAGCGGGGGGGCGGAGACCCAGTACTTC. Using reference TRBV5-1 and TRBJ2-5 for the parts outside the CDR3, the full variable domain is KAGVTQTPRYLIKTRGQQVTLSCSPISGHRSVSWYQQTPGQGLQFLFEYFSETQRNKGNFPGRFSGRQFSNSRSEMNVSTLELGDSALYLCASSSLSPRTSGGAETQYFGPGTRLLVL.

The chain couples TRBV7-9 to TRBJ1-1, with TRBD1 identical over 7 bases. Trimming took 3 bases from V and 1 from J; bases not matched to a gene: 11. CDR1 is SEHNR and CDR2 is FQNEAQ in the germline V gene (reference sequence). This CDR3 is 17 amino acids long. The CDR3 region is CASSLGGPGTANTEAFF. The CDR3, as DNA: TGTGCCAGCAGCTTGGGTGGCCCCGGGACAGCGAACACTGAAGCTTTCTTT.

V usage is TRBV7-9 and J usage is TRBJ2-7, with TRBD1 matching 12 bases. Per the germline V gene, CDR1 is SEHNR and CDR2 is FQNEAQ (reference sequence). The length of the CDR3 is 15 residues. V lost 6 bases and J lost 6; bases outside the gene matches: 9. CDR3 residues: CASSISGTGGLEQYF. Here the CDR3 DNA reads TGTGCCAGCAGTATATCCGGGACAGGGGGCCTCGAGCAGTACTTC.

The genes are TRBV7-9 and TRBJ2-3, with 8 bases lining up with TRBD1. Germline values: CDR1 SEHNR, CDR2 FQNEAQ (reference sequence). This CDR3 is 16 amino acids long. V shed 5 bases and J 1 base; nucleotides not matched to a gene: 8. The DNA for the CDR3 is TGTGCCAGCAGCCCGCAGGGGGCAGGAGGCACAGATACGCAGTATTTT. Translation: CASSPQGAGGTDTQYF. Full variable domain (remainder filled in from reference TRBV7-9 and TRBJ2-3): DTGVSQNPRHKITKRGQNVTFRCDPISEHNRLYWYRQTLGQGPEFLTYFQNEAQLEKSRLLSDRFSAERPKGSFSTLEIQRTEQGDSAMYLCASSPQGAGGTDTQYFGPGTRLTVL.